Listed below are T cell receptor beta chains from one sample, sequenced in a study of beta chain features in type 1 diabetes. Sequencing was performed with immunoSEQ multiplex PCR; in TCRdb, only in-frame clones are kept and a portion is missing. The sample contains 300,000 to 350,000 clones, around 9% of which appear only once. Sequences were obtained from central memory CD4+ T cells from blood. The receptors shown here come from a man aged 25 to 40 with type 1 diabetes. Both conserved end residues are trimmed from each CDR3. Clone size appears in some rows only: once, few, many, or a class for an expanded clone.

CDR3 length	V gene	J gene	clone size	CDR3 protein
14	TRBV9	TRBJ2-3	few	ASSPGTGGITDTQY
13	TRBV7-4	TRBJ1-2	many	ASSLTGTFNYGYT
17	TRBV4-2	TRBJ2-5	few	ASSQALETGDLGQETQY
17	TRBV7-2	TRBJ2-4	once	ASSSTGQGAFRAKNIQY
11	TRBV5-1	TRBJ2-7	many	ASSLERSGAQY
11	TRBV28	TRBJ1-2	NA	ASSLGAGLGYT
12	TRBV7-9	TRBJ2-1	few	ASSSHDRRNEQF
14	TRBV9	TRBJ2-7	many	ASSARDRNRSYEQY
13	TRBV11-2	TRBJ2-7	few	ASSSQGQGLREQY
11	TRBV7-2	TRBJ2-5	NA	ASSLGSVETQY
11	TRBV30	TRBJ1-2	NA	AYLTDIFYGYT
11	TRBV29-1	TRBJ1-2	few	SVGDRGFFGYT
14	TRBV7-9	TRBJ2-5	few	ASSLVPSGEQETQY
13	TRBV2	TRBJ2-2	NA	ASIRGTANTGELF
12	TRBV5-1	TRBJ1-1	NA	ASSLLGMNTEAF
12	TRBV6-1	TRBJ2-1	NA	ASSDQGTYNEQF
12	TRBV4-3	TRBJ2-3	NA	ASSRRRGEGTQY
10	TRBV11-2	TRBJ2-3	many	ASIGSGDTQY
10	TRBV5-4	TRBJ2-3	few	ASSSGPDTQY
15	TRBV10-3	TRBJ1-6	few	AISGVEPGSYNSPLH
11	TRBV18	TRBJ2-5	few	ASSPGLEETQY
10	TRBV2	TRBJ2-5	NA	ASSRLEETQY
13	TRBV6-1	TRBJ1-2	few	ASSESTGAHYGYT
12	TRBV11-2	TRBJ2-3	few	ASSLGLAPDTQY
12	TRBV15	TRBJ1-2	few	ATSRDSDRGGYT
11	TRBV19	TRBJ1-2	few	ASSIDGNYGYT
11	TRBV5-4	TRBJ2-5	few	ASSFSSGETQY
11	TRBV7-2	TRBJ2-5	few	ASSPGTEETQY
14	TRBV5-1	TRBJ2-7	few	ASSLGETGTSYEQY
14	TRBV21-1	TRBJ2-1	NA	ASSKEGDRVDNEQF
14	TRBV27	TRBJ1-5	NA	ASRGSDVDSNQPQH
14	TRBV5-1	TRBJ2-7	few	ASSLTPGQGAYEQY
12	TRBV5-1	TRBJ2-3	NA	ASSLRQETDTQY
12	TRBV18	TRBJ1-1	NA	ASSPSPRDTEAF
13	TRBV9	TRBJ1-6	few	ASSPPGTVNSPLH
15	TRBV12-5	TRBJ2-5	NA	ASGLDRWNGTQETQY
15	TRBV5-1	TRBJ2-5	NA	ASSKGLAGGYQETQY
14	TRBV19	TRBJ2-4	few	ASSMTVILAKNIQY
11	TRBV7-7	TRBJ2-5	few	ASSLAGGETQY
13	TRBV7-2	TRBJ1-5	NA	ASSEGTVYNQPQH
12	TRBV10-3	TRBJ2-3	few	AISADRSTDTQY
12	TRBV7-2	TRBJ1-4	few	ASSLGGFREKLF
9	TRBV20-1	TRBJ1-1	NA	SARWTTEAF
10	TRBV19	TRBJ2-1	NA	ASSMLGGEQF
11	TRBV9	TRBJ1-1	few	ASSVSWGTEAF
12	TRBV10-2	TRBJ1-3	few	ASSTGVSGNTIY
13	TRBV2	TRBJ2-3	NA	ASSVAGVSTDTQY
12	TRBV2	TRBJ1-6	few	ATNSGTGISPLH
13	TRBV11-2	TRBJ2-2	NA	ASSLVGPGGGELF
11	TRBV27	TRBJ2-7	few	ASSVGSSYEQY
11	TRBV14	TRBJ1-6	few	ASSRDQGSPLH
11	TRBV10-3	TRBJ1-1	NA	AIMAGEYTEAF